This T cell receptor (beta chain) was captured in a study of T cell changes during pregnancy in multiple sclerosis. This clone showed up just once. Only in-frame clones appear in the TCRdb table, and some are missing; sequencing was by immunoSEQ multiplex PCR. This table holds tens of thousands of clones, about 88% found once. In germline, CDR1 is SNHLY, CDR2 FYNNEI. There are 15 residues in the CDR3. J gave up 4 bases and V 6 bases, and 8 bases lay outside the gene matches. The clonotype was recovered from a female donor with multiple sclerosis, enrolled in a pregnancy study. V is TRBV2 and J is TRBJ1-2; 10 bases map to TRBD1. The source was CD4+ T cells from peripheral blood mononuclear cells, collected in the first trimester of pregnancy. DNA for the CDR3: TGTGCCAGCAGACGGGACAGGGGCGGGTTCTATGGCTACACCTTC. Translated: CASRRDRGGFYGYTF. Using reference TRBV2 and TRBJ1-2 for the parts outside the CDR3, the full variable domain is EPEVTQTPSHQVTQMGQEVILRCVPISNHLYFYWYRQILGQKVEFLVSFYNNEISEKSEIFDDQFSVERPDGSNFTLKIRSTKLEDSAMYFCASRRDRGGFYGYTFGSGTRLTVV.